Each of the 28 T cell receptor beta chains below was sequenced from the same sample in a study of beta chain features in type 1 diabetes. Reverse transcription of all isolated RNA meant that expressed TCRB transcripts were sequenced. Sequencing used immunoSEQ multiplex PCR; TCRdb keeps in-frame clones, though not all of them. The sample yields 350,000 to 450,000 clones, over 12% seen once. Sample: naive CD4+ T cells from blood. Receptors originate from a woman between 18 and 29 years old in good health.

This clone has only a few counts. This sequence joins TRBV11-2 and TRBJ2-1, with D unresolved. The CDR3 loop spans 15 amino acids. Germline V gene lookup returns CDR1 SGHAT and CDR2 FQNNGV. The V end lost 5 bases, the J end lost 1 base, and 12 bases lay between the germline ends. CDR3 amino acids: CASSLYPGSYNEQFF. The CDR3, as DNA: TGTGCCAGCAGCCTCTATCCCGGGTCCTACAATGAGCAGTTCTTC.

This clone came up a few times. V gene TRBV4-3 combines with J gene TRBJ2-2; D not certain. V dropped 5 bases and J dropped 7 bases, with 17 bases sitting between them. CDR1 is LGHNA, CDR2 YSLEER, per germline. The CDR3 spans 15 residues. The CDR3 DNA follows: TGCGCCAGCAGCGCGCTCGACAAACTTATCGGGGAGCTGTTTTTT. Its translation is CASSALDKLIGELFF.

This clone has only a few counts. This chain uses TRBV28 with TRBJ2-5; 7 nucleotides match TRBD1. The V and J ends lost 6 bases and 2 bases, in that order; junction bases with no gene match: 9. Germline CDR1 and CDR2: MDHEN and SYDVKM. This CDR3 has 15 residues. CDR3 sequence (DNA): TGTGCCAGCAGCCGACGACAGGGAACTCAAGAGACCCAGTACTTC. Its protein is CASSRRQGTQETQYF. Full variable domain (remainder filled in from reference TRBV28 and TRBJ2-5): DVKVTQSSRYLVKRTGEKVFLECVQDMDHENMFWYRQDPGLGLRLIYFSYDVKMKEKGDIPEGYSVSREKKERFSLILESASTNQTSMYLCASSRRQGTQETQYFGPGTRLLVL.

This clone showed up just a few times. This rearrangement joins TRBV18 to TRBJ2-1; 8 bases align to TRBD2. V lost 1 base, J lost 8 bases, and 4 bases stayed unmatched. The CDR3 totals 14 residues. Per germline, CDR1 KGHSH and CDR2 LQKENI. The CDR3 nucleotides read TGTGCCAGCTCACCACGGACTAGCAGGCATGAGCAGTTCTTC. Its translation: CASSPRTSRHEQFF.

This clone was recorded a few times. The V gene is TRBV6-1, the J gene TRBJ2-7; possibly TRBD1 for D (6 bases). This CDR3 is 16 amino acids long. Between the trimmed V and J ends, which lost 4 bases and 2 bases, there was a span of 18 bases. Germline values: CDR1 MNHNS, CDR2 SASEGT. CDR3: CASSGPGAKLTYEQYF. For the CDR3, the DNA is TGTGCCAGCAGTGGGCCAGGGGCAAAGCTAACCTACGAGCAGTACTTC.

This sequence joins TRBV30 and TRBJ2-7, with 7 nucleotides matching TRBD2. V lost 4 bases and J lost 5; bases outside the gene matches: 8. The CDR3 length is 13 residues. Germline assignment: CDR1 GTSNPN and CDR2 SVGIG (reference sequence). CDR3 sequence reads: CAWTAGVHDEQYF. The CDR3, as DNA: TGTGCCTGGACCGCGGGAGTACACGACGAGCAGTACTTC.

The chain employs TRBV4-1 and TRBJ1-2; TRBD1 might be the D (5 bases). Germline CDR1 MGHRA, CDR2 YSYEKL. Deletions cut 4 bases from V and 6 bases from J, with 12 bases between. This CDR3 region has 13 residues. CDR3 residues: CASSLGVIDGYTF. CDR3 coding DNA: TGCGCCAGCAGCCTAGGGGTTATCGATGGCTACACCTTC.

This clone was detected a few times. The rearrangement links TRBV19 to TRBJ1-1; 7 nucleotides agree with TRBD1. The CDR3 consists of 16 residues. The germline V gene encodes CDR1 LNHDA and CDR2 SQIVND (reference sequence). Trimming at V came to 3 bases and at J to 0 bases, leaving 7 bases not matched to a gene. CDR3 DNA sequence: TGTGCCAGTAGTATGAAGGGACAGCGGATGAACACTGAAGCTTTCTTT. Its translation: CASSMKGQRMNTEAFF. Full variable domain (outside the CDR3, taken from reference TRBV19 and TRBJ1-1): DGGITQSPKYLFRKEGQNVTLSCEQNLNHDAMYWYRQDPGQGLRLIYYSQIVNDFQKGDIAEGYSVSREKKESFPLTVTSAQKNPTAFYLCASSMKGQRMNTEAFFGQGTRLTVV.

Concerning this clone: This sample includes further DNA sequences coding for the same CDR3. The CDR3, as DNA: TGCGCCAGCAGCTTGGGAGCTAGCGGGAGCACAGATACGCAGTATTTT. Its protein product is CASSLGASGSTDTQYF. This sequence joins TRBV5-1 and TRBJ2-3, with TRBD2 matching 8 bases. This CDR3 is 16 amino acids long. V lost 0 bases and J lost 0; bases outside the gene matches: 3. Germline V lookup: CDR1 SGHRS, CDR2 YFSETQ.

This chain links TRBV5-1 with TRBJ2-7; 8 bases map to TRBD1. V lost 4 bases to trimming and J lost 6 bases; unmatched junction nucleotides: 12. Per the germline V gene, CDR1 is SGHRS and CDR2 is YFSETQ. The CDR3 covers 15 residues. This chain's CDR3 is CASSPVQGERGEQYF. CDR3 DNA: TGCGCCAGCAGCCCTGTACAGGGGGAACGGGGCGAGCAGTACTTC.

This clone appeared a few times. The chain links TRBV30 to TRBJ2-1; 12 bases agree with TRBD2. The germline gives CDR1 GTSNPN, CDR2 SVGIG (reference sequence). The CDR3 consists of 13 residues. The V and J ends lost 5 bases and 10 bases, in that order; junction bases with no gene match: 6. The CDR3 loop reads CAWRTSGTKEQFF. The CDR3, as DNA: TGTGCCTGGCGGACTAGCGGGACGAAGGAGCAGTTCTTC.

This clone has more than one count but fewer than ten. The chain recombines TRBV28 with TRBJ2-7, with D hard to call. Germline CDR1 and CDR2: MDHEN and SYDVKM. The CDR3 has 15 residues. V was clipped by 2 bases and J by 0 bases, with 11 bases between them. The CDR3 loop is CASSLGGFTSYEQYF. The DNA of the CDR3 is TGTGCCAGCAGTTTAGGCGGCTTTACCTCCTACGAGCAGTACTTC.

The chain links TRBV29-1 to TRBJ2-4; TRBD1 might be the D (7 bases). The ends were cut back, 4 bases at V and 9 bases at J, with 16 bases in the middle. This CDR3 spans 13 amino acids. Germline-derived CDR1 and CDR2 are SQVTM and ANQGSEA. The DNA of the CDR3 is TGCAGCGTTGTGGAGGGGGCCAGGGGCATTCAGTACTTC. Translation gives CSVVEGARGIQYF.

This chain joins TRBV5-1 and TRBJ2-2; D is ambiguous. Trimming removed 5 bases at V and 0 bases at J, with 8 bases between. Germline values: CDR1 SGHRS, CDR2 YFSETQ. The CDR3 runs 14 residues. CDR3: CASRVVANTGELFF. The CDR3 region has the DNA TGCGCCAGCAGGGTTGTAGCGAACACCGGGGAGCTGTTTTTT. The variable domain in full, with the rest retrieved from reference TRBV5-1 and TRBJ2-2, is KAGVTQTPRYLIKTRGQQVTLSCSPISGHRSVSWYQQTPGQGLQFLFEYFSETQRNKGNFPGRFSGRQFSNSRSEMNVSTLELGDSALYLCASRVVANTGELFFGEGSRLTVL.

V usage is TRBV7-9 and J usage is TRBJ1-1; D remains ambiguous. Looked up from germline, CDR1 is SEHNR and CDR2 is FQNEAQ (reference sequence). The CDR3 is 15 residues long. The ends were cut back, 5 bases at V and 2 bases at J, with 15 bases in the middle. The CDR3 reads CASSTPSVGNTEAFF. The CDR3 bases are TGTGCCAGCAGCACCCCTTCGGTCGGTAACACTGAAGCTTTCTTT. Full variable domain (missing parts from reference TRBV7-9 and TRBJ1-1): DTGVSQNPRHKITKRGQNVTFRCDPISEHNRLYWYRQTLGQGPEFLTYFQNEAQLEKSRLLSDRFSAERPKGSFSTLEIQRTEQGDSAMYLCASSTPSVGNTEAFFGQGTRLTVV.

V is TRBV2 and J is TRBJ1-1; 8 positions agree with TRBD1. V gave up 6 bases and J gave up 1 base; unmatched junction bases: 7. CDR1 is SNHLY, CDR2 FYNNEI, per germline. The CDR3 is made up of 15 amino acids. The CDR3 sequence is CASRTHQGANTEAFF. The CDR3, as DNA: TGTGCCAGCAGGACCCATCAGGGGGCGAACACTGAAGCTTTCTTT.

This clone was seen only a few times. This chain links TRBV20-1 with TRBJ2-7; D not resolved. Germline V CDR1 and CDR2: DFQATT, SNEGSKA (reference sequence). Trimming cost V 1 base and J 8 bases, with 9 bases left between them. The CDR3 is made up of 11 amino acids. DNA of the CDR3: TGCAGTGCTAGAGGAGGTTACCAGCAGTACTTC. Translating gives CSARGGYQQYF.

The chain couples TRBV2 to TRBJ1-1; D call uncertain. With 11 bases removed from V and 1 base from J, the gap between germline ends came to 11 bases. The CDR3 has 12 amino acids. The V gene's germline CDR1 is SNHLY and CDR2 FYNNEI. The chain's CDR3 is CARRPGNTEAFF. The DNA for the CDR3 is TGTGCCCGTCGCCCGGGGAACACTGAAGCTTTCTTT.

This clone was seen more than once but under ten times. The V and J genes are TRBV28 and TRBJ2-7; the match to TRBD2 covers 7 bases. The CDR3 covers 12 residues. J gave up 5 bases and V 6 bases, and 4 bases lay outside the gene matches. Germline V lookup: CDR1 MDHEN, CDR2 SYDVKM. In nucleotides, the CDR3 is TGTGCCAGCAGAGCGGGAATCCACGAGCAGTACTTC. Its translation is CASRAGIHEQYF. The full variable domain, rest sourced from reference TRBV28 and TRBJ2-7, is DVKVTQSSRYLVKRTGEKVFLECVQDMDHENMFWYRQDPGLGLRLIYFSYDVKMKEKGDIPEGYSVSREKKERFSLILESASTNQTSMYLCASRAGIHEQYFGPGTRLTVT.

Only a few counts were recorded for this clone. V and J are TRBV7-9 and TRBJ1-4; a possible D gene is TRBD1 (6 bases). Per the germline V gene, CDR1 is SEHNR and CDR2 is FQNEAQ (reference sequence). The CDR3 is 16 residues long. Trimming pared 0 bases from V and 5 bases from J, leaving 13 bases between. DNA for the CDR3: TGTGCCAGCAGCTTAGCGGAATCGGGGGGCAATGAAAAACTGTTTTTT. The encoded protein is CASSLAESGGNEKLFF.

This clone showed up just a few times. The V gene is TRBV5-8, the J gene TRBJ2-7; 7 bases align to TRBD2. The CDR3 runs to 15 residues. Looked up from germline, CDR1 is SGHTS and CDR2 is YDEGEE. J gave up 8 bases and V 4 bases, and 15 bases lay outside the gene matches. The CDR3 sequence is CASSLERDPLLKQYF. In nucleotides, the CDR3 is TGTGCCAGCAGCCTAGAGCGGGATCCTCTTTTGAAGCAGTACTTC.

This clone occurred a few times. The J gene is TRBJ2-1, the V gene TRBV25-1; D possibly corresponds to TRBD1 (5 bases). In germline, CDR1 is MGHDK, CDR2 SYGVNS. The CDR3 is 15 amino acids. V lost 4 bases and J lost 0, with 10 bases in between. In DNA, the CDR3 is TGTGCCAGCAGTGCAGACAGAGACTCCTACAATGAGCAGTTCTTC. Protein: CASSADRDSYNEQFF.

CDR3 residues: CASSEARSIGETQYF. The CDR3 DNA reads TGCGCCAGCAGCGAGGCTAGGAGTATTGGAGAGACCCAGTACTTC. J is TRBJ2-5 and V is TRBV5-1; D gene unclear. CDR1 and CDR2 (germline): SGHRS, YFSETQ. There are 15 residues in the CDR3. The V end lost 4 bases, the J end lost 4 bases, and 17 bases lay between the germline ends.

This clone has a handful of counts. J is TRBJ2-1 and V is TRBV2; D perhaps matches TRBD2 (6 bases). V was pared by 4 bases and J by 4 bases, with 14 bases between. CDR1 and CDR2 from the germline V gene are SNHLY and FYNNEI. The CDR3 has 15 residues. CDR3 bases: TGTGCCAGCAGTGGGCGCGGGACGAGATACAATGAGCAGTTCTTC. Amino acid sequence: CASSGRGTRYNEQFF.

This clone has more than one count but fewer than ten. This chain uses TRBV5-1 with TRBJ1-4; a possible D gene is TRBD1 (6 bases). CDR1 SGHRS and CDR2 YFSETQ come from the germline V gene. The CDR3 extends over 13 amino acids. With 7 bases removed from V and 3 bases from J, the gap between germline ends came to 10 bases. CDR3 sequence: CASAEGANEKLFF. CDR3 nucleotide sequence: TGCGCCAGCGCAGAGGGGGCTAATGAAAAACTGTTTTTT.

This clone was recorded a few times. The V and J genes are TRBV11-3 and TRBJ2-1, with 9 positions matching TRBD1. The CDR3 has 15 amino acids. J lost 4 bases, V lost 5 bases, and 6 bases had no gene match. Germline V gene lookup returns CDR1 SGHNT and CDR2 YENEEA. CDR3 sequence: CASSPGQGTYNEQFF. CDR3 sequence (DNA): TGTGCCAGCAGCCCCGGACAGGGGACTTACAATGAGCAGTTCTTC.

This clone appeared a few times. The rearrangement uses TRBV30 and TRBJ1-1, with no clear D. Germline lookup yields CDR1 GTSNPN and CDR2 SVGIG (reference sequence). V was clipped by 1 base and J by 6 bases, with 6 bases between them. The CDR3 has 11 amino acids. CDR3 bases: TGTGCCTGGAGTGGTCGAGCTGAAGCTTTCTTT. Translating it yields CAWSGRAEAFF.

This clone was seen only a few times. The chain employs TRBV15 and TRBJ2-7; D call uncertain. Germline assignment: CDR1 LNHNV and CDR2 YYDKDF (reference sequence). The length of the CDR3 is 12 residues. Trimming stripped 1 base from V and 4 bases from J, with 5 bases between. In nucleotides, the CDR3 is TGTGCCACCAGCAGAGCCAGGTACGAGCAGTACTTC. Protein: CATSRARYEQYF.